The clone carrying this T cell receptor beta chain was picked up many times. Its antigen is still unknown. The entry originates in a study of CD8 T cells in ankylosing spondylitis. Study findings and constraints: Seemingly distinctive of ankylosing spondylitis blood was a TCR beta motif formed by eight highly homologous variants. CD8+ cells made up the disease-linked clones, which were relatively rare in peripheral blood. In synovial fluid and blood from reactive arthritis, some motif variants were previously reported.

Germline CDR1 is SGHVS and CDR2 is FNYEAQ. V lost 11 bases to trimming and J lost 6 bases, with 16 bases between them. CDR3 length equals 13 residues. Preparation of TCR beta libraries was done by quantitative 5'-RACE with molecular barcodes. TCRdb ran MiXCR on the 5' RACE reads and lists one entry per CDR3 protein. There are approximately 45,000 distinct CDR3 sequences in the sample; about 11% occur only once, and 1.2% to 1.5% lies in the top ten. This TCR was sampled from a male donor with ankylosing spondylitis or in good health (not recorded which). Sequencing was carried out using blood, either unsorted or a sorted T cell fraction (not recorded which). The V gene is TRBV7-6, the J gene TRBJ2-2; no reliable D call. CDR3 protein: CAGSTWESGELFF. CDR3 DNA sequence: TGTGCCGGATCCACATGGGAATCCGGGGAGCTGTTTTTT.